Listed here are 16 T cell receptor beta chains from one sample, sequenced in a study of blood T cell dynamics during melanoma immunotherapy. Time point meaning: pre-treatment baseline. Data came from immunoSEQ multiplex PCR; TCRdb stores just in-frame clones and leaves some out. The sample records about 8,500 clones, approximately 80% being singletons. The material sequenced was blood, taken from a patient treated with checkpoint blockade. The receptors derive from a human donor with melanoma.

In this sample, this clone turned up once. The J gene is TRBJ2-7, the V gene TRBV5-6; the D call may be TRBD1 or TRBD2 (5 bases each). Trimming took 2 bases from V and 3 from J, leaving 9 bases between them. CDR3 length equals 13 residues. Per the germline V gene, CDR1 is SGHDT and CDR2 is YYEEEE. CDR3: CASSFGTLYEQYF. The DNA of the CDR3 is TGTGCCAGCAGCTTCGGGACCCTCTACGAGCAGTACTTC.

The rearrangement uses TRBV27 and TRBJ2-7, with D possibly being TRBD1 (6 bases). The CDR3 sequence is 14 residues long. CDR1 and CDR2 (germline): MNHEY, SMNVEV (reference sequence). V shed 3 bases and J shed 3 bases, with 12 bases lying between them. CDR3 bases: TGTGCCAGCAGTTTGAGGGGGAATATCTACGAGCAGTACTTC. Translated: CASSLRGNIYEQYF.

The gene calls are TRBV5-1 and TRBJ2-5; D is perhaps TRBD2 (6 bases). From germline, CDR1 is SGHRS and CDR2 YFSETQ. This CDR3 has 13 amino acids. Trimming cost V 4 bases and J 5 bases, with 12 bases left between them. CDR3 in DNA: TGCGCCAGCAGCAACCGGGGGACTGAGACCCAGTACTTC. Protein sequence: CASSNRGTETQYF.

The chain is built from TRBV6-5 and TRBJ1-5; TRBD1 matches 7 bases. The CDR3 is 14 residues long. Germline V gene sequence: CDR1 MNHEY, CDR2 SVGAGI. Unmatched junction bases numbered 8, after V lost 5 bases and J lost 7 bases. The CDR3 loop is CASSPRQGRQPQHF. As DNA, the CDR3 is TGTGCCAGCAGTCCTCGACAGGGTCGGCAGCCCCAGCATTTT.

CDR3 nucleotide sequence: TGCGCCAGCAGCCAAGATATACAGGGGAACACCGGGGAGCTGTTTTTT. As protein: CASSQDIQGNTGELFF. V usage is TRBV4-3 and J usage is TRBJ2-2; the D gene is possibly TRBD1 (6 bases). The V and J ends lost 0 bases and 1 base respectively, with 9 bases between them. This CDR3 is built from 16 residues. CDR1 and CDR2 (germline): LGHNA, YSLEER.

This chain uses TRBV13 with TRBJ2-5; weak D call: TRBD2 (6 bases). The closer fit of TRBJ2-7 to the DNA end suggests the J call may be wrong. This CDR3 contains 14 residues. From germline, CDR1 is PRHDT and CDR2 FYEKMQ (reference sequence). The CDR3 sequence is CASSLGQGGYEQYF. The CDR3 nucleotides are TGTGCCAGCAGCTTAGGGCAGGGAGGCTACGAGCAGTACTTC.

The chain combines TRBV28 with TRBJ2-7; weak D call: TRBD2 (5 bases). V lost 4 bases and J 3 bases, leaving 10 bases between the germline ends. The CDR3 loop spans 13 amino acids. Germline V lookup: CDR1 MDHEN, CDR2 SYDVKM. The CDR3 spells CASSSARDYEQYF. CDR3 DNA sequence: TGTGCCAGCAGTTCTGCCCGGGACTACGAGCAGTACTTC.

The chain carries TRBV7-3 and TRBJ2-7; 10 bases align to TRBD2. The germline V gene has CDR1 SGHTA and CDR2 FQGTGA. The CDR3 runs to 14 residues. V shed 5 bases, J shed 4 bases, and the junction held 5 bases outside the gene matches. The DNA of the CDR3 is TGTGCCAGCAGCCTGACTAGCGGGTCGTACGAGCAGTACTTC. Residues: CASSLTSGSYEQYF.

This chain links TRBV6-5 with TRBJ2-1; TRBD1 is a possible D gene (6 bases). Per germline, CDR1 MNHEY and CDR2 SVGAGI. V lost 6 bases and J 0 bases, leaving 9 bases between the germline ends. This CDR3 has 14 amino acids. As DNA, the CDR3 is TGTGCCAGCAGCGAACAGGGCTCCTACAATGAGCAGTTCTTC. Its translation: CASSEQGSYNEQFF.

This chain uses TRBV4-1 with TRBJ2-3; 9 nucleotides match TRBD2. This CDR3 contains 17 residues. J was trimmed by 5 bases and V by 4 bases; bases with no gene match: 13. CDR1 MGHRA and CDR2 YSYEKL come from the germline V gene. The CDR3 loop is CASSPPAGLASKDTQYF. DNA for the CDR3: TGCGCCAGCAGCCCACCCGCCGGACTAGCGAGTAAAGATACGCAGTATTTT.

The gene calls are TRBV14 and TRBJ2-7; D uncertain. Germline-derived CDR1 and CDR2 are SGHDN and FVKESK. The germline V and J ends were trimmed by 3 bases and 6 bases, with 9 bases remaining between them. CDR3 length: 12 residues. Here the CDR3 DNA reads TGTGCCAGCAGCCAGCACACCTCCGAGCAGTACTTC. This translates into CASSQHTSEQYF.

This rearrangement joins TRBV6-6 to TRBJ1-1; the D gene is possibly TRBD1 (5 bases). From germline, CDR1 is MNHNY and CDR2 SVGAGI (reference sequence). Trimming removed 7 bases at V and 4 bases at J, with 13 bases between. The CDR3 sequence is 13 residues long. For the CDR3, the DNA is TGTGCCAGCATTTCAGGGTCCATCACTGAAGCTTTCTTT. Translated, it gives CASISGSITEAFF.

This sequence joins TRBV4-2 and TRBJ2-1, with TRBD2 identical over 8 bases. Trimming at V came to 0 bases and at J to 2 bases, leaving 6 bases not matched to a gene. The CDR3 runs 17 residues. Germline CDR1 is LGHNA and CDR2 is YNFKEQ. CDR3 bases: TGTGCCAGCAGCCAAGAGCTTTCGGGGGGGGCCTACAATGAGCAGTTCTTC. The encoded protein is CASSQELSGGAYNEQFF.

The chain couples TRBV6-5 to TRBJ2-3, with D possibly being TRBD1 (6 bases). CDR1 and CDR2 from the germline V gene are MNHEY and SVGAGI. V gave up 5 bases and J gave up 2 bases, with 11 bases separating them. CDR3 length: 14 amino acids. The CDR3 DNA sequence: TGTGCCAGCAGTCCTGGGGACACCACAGATACGCAGTATTTT. As protein: CASSPGDTTDTQYF.

The J gene is TRBJ2-2, the V gene TRBV18, with 8 bases fitting TRBD1. The germline V gene encodes CDR1 KGHSH and CDR2 LQKENI. V dropped 3 bases and J dropped 2; count of bases not matched to a gene: 8. The CDR3 contains 17 residues. The CDR3, as DNA: TGTGCCAGCTCACCGGGGTCCGGGACAGGCAACACCGGGGAGCTGTTTTTT. This codes for CASSPGSGTGNTGELFF.

V is TRBV5-4 and J is TRBJ1-1, with D unresolved. The CDR3 runs to 14 residues. V lost 5 bases and J lost 3, with 14 bases in between. CDR1 is SGHNT and CDR2 is YYREEE in the germline V gene (reference sequence). CDR3 coding DNA: TGTGCCAGCAGGTACGACATTGGGGACACTGAAGCTTTCTTT. As protein: CASRYDIGDTEAFF.